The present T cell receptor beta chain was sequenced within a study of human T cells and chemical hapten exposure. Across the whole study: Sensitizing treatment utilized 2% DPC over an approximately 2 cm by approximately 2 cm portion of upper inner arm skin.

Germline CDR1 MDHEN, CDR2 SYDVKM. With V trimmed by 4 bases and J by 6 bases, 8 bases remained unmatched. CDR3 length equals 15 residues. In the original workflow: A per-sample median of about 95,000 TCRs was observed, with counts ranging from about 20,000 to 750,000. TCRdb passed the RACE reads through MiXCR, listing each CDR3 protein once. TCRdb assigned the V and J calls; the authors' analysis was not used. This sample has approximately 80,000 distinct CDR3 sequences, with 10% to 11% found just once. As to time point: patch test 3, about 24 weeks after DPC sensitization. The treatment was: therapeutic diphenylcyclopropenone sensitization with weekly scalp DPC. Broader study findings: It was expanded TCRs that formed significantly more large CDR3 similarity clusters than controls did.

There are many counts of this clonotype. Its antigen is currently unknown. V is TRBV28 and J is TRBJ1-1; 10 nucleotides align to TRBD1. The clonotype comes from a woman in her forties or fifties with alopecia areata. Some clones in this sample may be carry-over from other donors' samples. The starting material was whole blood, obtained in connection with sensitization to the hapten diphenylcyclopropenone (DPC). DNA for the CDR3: TGTGCCAGCAGTTCCCGGACAGGGGGGGACGCTGAAGCTTTCTTT. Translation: CASSSRTGGDAEAFF.